This T cell receptor beta chain was recovered during a study of shared clonotypes between healthy human individuals. General observations from the study: In general, naive subsets displayed greater estimated richness than memory subsets did.

Repertoires were generated with immunoSEQ multiplex PCR, while TCRdb's copy carries only in-frame clones and drops some. The sample yields 2 million to 2.5 million clones, approximately 93% seen once. The CDR3 is 16 amino acids. Germline CDR1 is SGHTA and CDR2 is FQGTGA. Unmatched junction bases numbered 11, after V lost 5 bases and J lost 8 bases. As to this clone: As yet, its antigen is unknown.

The source material was naive CD4+ T cells from PBMCs. Subset indicated: CD45RA+ positively selected. The clonotype comes from a man younger than 35 in good health. Some clones in this sample may be carry-over from other donors' samples. The chain recombines TRBV7-3 with TRBJ2-1; 11 bases match TRBD2. As DNA, the CDR3 is TGTGCCAGCAGCATCAGACTAGCGGGATCTTTGGATGAGCAGTTCTTC. Its translation: CASSIRLAGSLDEQFF.